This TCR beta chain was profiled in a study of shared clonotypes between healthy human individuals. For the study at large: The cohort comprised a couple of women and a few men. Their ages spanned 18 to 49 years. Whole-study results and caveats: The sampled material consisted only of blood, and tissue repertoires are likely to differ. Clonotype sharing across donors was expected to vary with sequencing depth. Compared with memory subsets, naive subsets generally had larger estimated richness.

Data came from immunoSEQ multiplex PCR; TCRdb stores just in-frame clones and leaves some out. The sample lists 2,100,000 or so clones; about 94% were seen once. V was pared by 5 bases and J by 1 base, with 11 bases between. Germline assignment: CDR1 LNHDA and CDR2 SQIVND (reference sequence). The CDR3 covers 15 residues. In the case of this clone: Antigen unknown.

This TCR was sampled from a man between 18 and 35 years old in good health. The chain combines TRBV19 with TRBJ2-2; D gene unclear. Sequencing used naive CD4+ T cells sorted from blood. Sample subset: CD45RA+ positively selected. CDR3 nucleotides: TGTGCCAGTAGTCCCCCTTACGGGAACACCGGGGAGCTGTTTTTT. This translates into CASSPPYGNTGELFF.